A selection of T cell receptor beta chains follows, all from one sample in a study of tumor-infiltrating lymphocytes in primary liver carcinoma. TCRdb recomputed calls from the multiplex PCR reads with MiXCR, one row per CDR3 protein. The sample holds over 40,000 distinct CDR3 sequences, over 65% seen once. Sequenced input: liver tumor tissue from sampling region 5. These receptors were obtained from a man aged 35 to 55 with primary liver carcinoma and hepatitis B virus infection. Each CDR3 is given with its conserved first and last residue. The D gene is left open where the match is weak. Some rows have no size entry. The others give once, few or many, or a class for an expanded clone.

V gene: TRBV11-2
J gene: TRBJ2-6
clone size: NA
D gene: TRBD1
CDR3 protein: CASSVGGDRGISLFGANVLTF
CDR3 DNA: TGTGCCAGCAGCGTGGGGGGAGACAGGGGCATCTCCCTCTTTGGGGCCAACGTCCTGACTTTC

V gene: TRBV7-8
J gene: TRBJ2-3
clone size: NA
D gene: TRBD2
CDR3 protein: CASSSPWTSVRTTQYF
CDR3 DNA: TGTGCCAGCAGCTCCCCCTGGACTAGCGTGAGGACTACGCAGTATTTT

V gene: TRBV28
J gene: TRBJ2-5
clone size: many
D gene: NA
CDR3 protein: CASSYSGAPGTQYF
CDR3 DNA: TGTGCCAGCTCTTATTCCGGGGCCCCAGGGACCCAGTACTTC

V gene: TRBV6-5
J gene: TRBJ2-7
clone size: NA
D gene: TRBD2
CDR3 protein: CASSTAGVGLEQYF
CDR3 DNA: TGTGCCAGCAGTACCGCGGGAGTCGGGCTCGAGCAGTACTTC

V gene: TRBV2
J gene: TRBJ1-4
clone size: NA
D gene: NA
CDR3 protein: CTSGPEVKGGIGATYEKLFF
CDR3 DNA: TGTACCAGCGGCCCCGAGGTGAAGGGGGGGATTGGGGCCACTTATGAAAAACTGTTTTTT

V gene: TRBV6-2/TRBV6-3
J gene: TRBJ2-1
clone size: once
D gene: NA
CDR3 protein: CANSSPEQGTYNEQFF
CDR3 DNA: TGTGCCAACAGCTCCCCGGAACAGGGTACCTACAATGAGCAGTTCTTC

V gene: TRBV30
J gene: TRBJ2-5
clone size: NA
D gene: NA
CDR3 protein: CAWSEGSGETQYF
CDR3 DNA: TGTGCCTGGAGTGAGGGATCAGGGGAGACCCAGTACTTC

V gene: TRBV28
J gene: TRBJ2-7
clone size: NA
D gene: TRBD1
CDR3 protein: CASSLDRGRFHGQYF
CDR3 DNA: TGTGCTAGCAGTTTAGACAGGGGGCGCTTTCACGGGCAGTACTTC

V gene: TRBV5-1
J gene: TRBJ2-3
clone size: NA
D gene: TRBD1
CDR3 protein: CASIRDRGDTQYF
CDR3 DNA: TGCGCCAGCATACGGGACAGGGGAGATACGCAGTACTTT

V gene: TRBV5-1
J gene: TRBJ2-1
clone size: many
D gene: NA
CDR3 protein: CASSTGQGTRAYNEQFF
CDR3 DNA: TGCGCCAGCAGCACCGGACAGGGGACTAGAGCCTACAATGAGCAGTTCTTC

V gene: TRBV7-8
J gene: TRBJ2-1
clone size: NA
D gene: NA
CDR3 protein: CVSSVSSEQFF
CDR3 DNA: TGTGTCAGCAGTGTTAGCTCTGAGCAGTTCTTC

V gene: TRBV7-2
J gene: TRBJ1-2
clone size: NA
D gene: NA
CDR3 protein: CASSLVAGPSHGYTF
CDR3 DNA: TGTGCCAGCAGCTTAGTAGCCGGACCGAGCCATGGCTACACCTTC

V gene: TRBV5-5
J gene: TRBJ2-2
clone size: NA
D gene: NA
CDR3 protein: CVSRLHTGELFF
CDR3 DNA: TGTGTCAGCAGACTCCACACCGGGGAACTGTTTTTT

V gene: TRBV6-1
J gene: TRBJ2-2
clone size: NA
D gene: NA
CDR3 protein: CAIRQVNGELFF
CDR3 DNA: TGTGCCATCAGACAGGTGAACGGGGAGCTGTTTTTT

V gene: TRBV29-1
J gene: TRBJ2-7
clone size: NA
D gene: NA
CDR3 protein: CVVAGARGQYF
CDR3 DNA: TGCGTCGTTGCGGGCGCCCGCGGGCAGTACTTC

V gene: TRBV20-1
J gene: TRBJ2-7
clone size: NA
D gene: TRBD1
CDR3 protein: CSSGQGAWEQYF
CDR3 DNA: TGCAGTTCTGGACAGGGGGCATGGGAGCAGTACTTC

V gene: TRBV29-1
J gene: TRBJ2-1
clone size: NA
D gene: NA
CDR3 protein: CSVLGGRQFF
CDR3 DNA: TGCAGCGTTCTGGGGGGTCGGCAGTTTTTC

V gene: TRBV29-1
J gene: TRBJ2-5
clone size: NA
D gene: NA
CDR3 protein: CRVEDTTGRSETLYF
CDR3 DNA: TGCAGGGTCGAAGATACGACAGGGAGGTCGGAGACCCTGTACTTC

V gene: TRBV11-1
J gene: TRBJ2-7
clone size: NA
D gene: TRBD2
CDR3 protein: CASSLARTSGSSSYEQYF
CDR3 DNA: TGTGCCAGCAGCTTAGCTCGGACTAGCGGGTCCAGCTCCTACGAGCAGTACTTC

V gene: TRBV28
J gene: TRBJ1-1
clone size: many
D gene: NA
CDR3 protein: CASRTENTEAFF
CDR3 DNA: TGTGCCAGCAGGACTGAGAACACTGAAGCTTTCTTT

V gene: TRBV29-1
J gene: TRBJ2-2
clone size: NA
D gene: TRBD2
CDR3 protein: CSVVTAGAYTGVLFF
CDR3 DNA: TGCAGCGTTGTCACTGCGGGAGCGTACACCGGGGTGCTGTTTTTT

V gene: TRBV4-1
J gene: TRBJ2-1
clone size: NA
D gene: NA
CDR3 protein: CASSRAGGGNNGQFF
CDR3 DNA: TGCGCCAGCAGCCGAGCAGGGGGAGGGAACAATGGGCAGTTCTTC

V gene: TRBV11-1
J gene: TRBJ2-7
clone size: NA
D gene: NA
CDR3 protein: CACSSSQDSSYEQYF
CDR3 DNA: TGTGCCTGCAGCTCATCCCAGGACTCCTCCTATGAGCAGTACTTC

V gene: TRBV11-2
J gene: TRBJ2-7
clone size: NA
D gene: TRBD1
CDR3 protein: CASLRWTGENEQYF
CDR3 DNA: TGTGCCAGCTTACGATGGACAGGGGAAAACGAGCAGTACTTC

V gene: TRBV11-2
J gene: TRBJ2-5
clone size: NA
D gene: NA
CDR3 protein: CASSLDPELQETQYF
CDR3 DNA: TGTGCCAGCAGCTTAGATCCGGAGCTCCAAGAGACACAGTACTTC

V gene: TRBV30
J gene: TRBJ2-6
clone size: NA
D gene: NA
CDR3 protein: CALLPGANDLTF
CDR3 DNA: TGTGCCCTCCTCCCTGGGGCCAACGACCTGACTTTC

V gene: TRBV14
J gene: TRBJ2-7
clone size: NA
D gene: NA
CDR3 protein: CASSQEQEREHYF
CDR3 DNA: TGTGCCAGCAGCCAAGAACAGGAACGGGAACACTACTTC

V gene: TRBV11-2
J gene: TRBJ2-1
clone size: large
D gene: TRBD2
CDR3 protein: CASSLDRGGRFYNEQFF
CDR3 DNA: TGTGCCAGCAGCTTAGATAGGGGCGGGAGGTTCTACAATGAGCAGTTCTTC

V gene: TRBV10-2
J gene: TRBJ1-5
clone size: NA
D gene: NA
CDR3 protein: CVSSVGGTQPQHF
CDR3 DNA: TGTGTCAGCAGTGTGGGGGGAACGCAGCCCCAGCATTTT

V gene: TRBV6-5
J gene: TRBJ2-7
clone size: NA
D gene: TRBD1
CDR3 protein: CDSSFGQGRAYEQYF
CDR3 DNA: TGTGACAGCAGTTTTGGACAGGGAAGAGCCTACGAGCAGTACTTC

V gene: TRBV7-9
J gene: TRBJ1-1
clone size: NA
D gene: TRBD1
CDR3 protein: CASSPWGTGGITEAFF
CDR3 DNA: TGTGCCAGCAGTCCCTGGGGGACAGGGGGAATCACTGAAGCTTTCTTT

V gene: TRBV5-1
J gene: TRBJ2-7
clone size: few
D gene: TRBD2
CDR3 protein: CASNPGLAGVKEQYF
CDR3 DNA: TGCGCCAGCAACCCTGGACTAGCGGGAGTCAAGGAGCAGTACTTC

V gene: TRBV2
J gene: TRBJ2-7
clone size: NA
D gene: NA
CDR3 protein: CASSEHGPSYEQYF
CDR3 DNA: TGTGCCAGTAGTGAACACGGGCCTTCCTACGAGCAGTACTTC

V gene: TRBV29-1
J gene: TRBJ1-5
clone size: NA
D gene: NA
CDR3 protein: CSVVGQVNQPQHF
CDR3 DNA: TGCAGCGTTGTCGGACAAGTCAATCAGCCCCAGCATTTC

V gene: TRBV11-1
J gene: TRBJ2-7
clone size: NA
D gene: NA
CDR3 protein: CAITGKRSYERYF
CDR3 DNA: TGTGCCATCACGGGGAAGCGATCCTACGAGCGGTACTTC

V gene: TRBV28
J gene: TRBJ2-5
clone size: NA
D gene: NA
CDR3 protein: CASGTQTGKETQYF
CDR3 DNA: TGTGCCAGCGGCACCCAGACTGGAAAAGAGACCCAGTACTTC

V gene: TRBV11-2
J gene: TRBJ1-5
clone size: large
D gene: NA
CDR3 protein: CASSLKGGLTNQPQHF
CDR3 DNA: TGTGCCAGCAGCCTAAAAGGGGGACTGACGAATCAGCCCCAGCATTTT

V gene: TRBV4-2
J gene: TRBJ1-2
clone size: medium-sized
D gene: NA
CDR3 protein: CASSLVLMAGSDGYTF
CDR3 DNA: TGTGCCAGCAGCCTCGTACTTATGGCGGGTAGCGATGGCTACACCTTC

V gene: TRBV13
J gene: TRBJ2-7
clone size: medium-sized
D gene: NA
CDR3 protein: CASSSYTYSGEQYF
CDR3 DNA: TGTGCCAGCAGCTCCTATACTTATTCGGGCGAGCAGTACTTC

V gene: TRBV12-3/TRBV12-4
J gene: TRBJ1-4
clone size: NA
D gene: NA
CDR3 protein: CASILSGVSEKLFF
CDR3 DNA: TGTGCCAGCATTTTATCAGGAGTTAGTGAAAAACTGTTTTTT

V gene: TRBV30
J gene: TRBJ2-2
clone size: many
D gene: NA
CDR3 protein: CAWDGWTDTGELFF
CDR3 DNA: TGTGCCTGGGACGGATGGACAGACACCGGGGAGCTGTTTTTT